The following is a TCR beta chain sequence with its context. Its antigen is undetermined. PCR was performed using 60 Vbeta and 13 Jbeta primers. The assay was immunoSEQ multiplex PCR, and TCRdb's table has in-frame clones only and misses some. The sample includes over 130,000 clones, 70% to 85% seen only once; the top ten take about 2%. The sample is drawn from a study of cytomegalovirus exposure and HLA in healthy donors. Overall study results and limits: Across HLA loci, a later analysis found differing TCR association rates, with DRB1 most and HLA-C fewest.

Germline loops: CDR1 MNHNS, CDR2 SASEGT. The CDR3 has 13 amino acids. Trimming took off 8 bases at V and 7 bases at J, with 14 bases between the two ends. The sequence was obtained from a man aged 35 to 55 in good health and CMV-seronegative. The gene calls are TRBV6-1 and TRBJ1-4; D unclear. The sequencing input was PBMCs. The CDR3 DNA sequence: TGTGCCAGCTGCTGGGCGCAGGCTGAAAAACTGTTTTTT. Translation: CASCWAQAEKLFF.